This TCR beta chain comes out of a study of T cells in tuberculosis. V was trimmed by 1 base and J by 0 bases, leaving 16 bases between them. The CDR3 covers 18 residues. Germline V gene data show CDR1 as SGHTA and CDR2 as FQGNSA. Worth noting for this clone: Its antigen is unknown.

Produced via immunoSEQ multiplex PCR; TCRdb's table is partial and in-frame only. Of approximately 34,000 clones detected, more than 85% appear once; the ten largest clones hold 2.4%. General study results and limits: Active tuberculosis alpha repertoires lay closer to GMM-specific TCRs than controls'. Active tuberculosis patients had shorter CDR3-alpha; the beta difference was nonsignificant.

Described time point: new active TB diagnosis, blood taken before or within 7 days of starting treatment. The specimen was PBMCs, collected at tuberculosis diagnosis. This TCR came from an adult with tuberculosis. The chain carries TRBV7-2 and TRBJ1-3; D is ambiguous. The chain's CDR3 is CASSLGVPDLLSGNTIYF. For the CDR3, the DNA is TGTGCCAGCAGCTTAGGGGTTCCAGACTTACTCTCTGGAAACACCATATATTTT.